This T cell receptor beta chain was sequenced in a study of lymphopenia after photon versus proton radiotherapy. This CDR3 is 16 amino acids long. Germline-derived CDR1 and CDR2 are MDHEN and SYDVKM. V lost 2 bases, J lost 0 bases, and 11 bases lay in between. Assay: immunoSEQ multiplex PCR; the TCRdb copy retains only in-frame clones and omits some. In the table there are 30,000 to 35,000 clones, 75% to 90% of which are singletons. The rearrangement links TRBV28 to TRBJ1-3; D is undetermined. This TCR was sampled from a woman aged 70 to 79 with pancreatic cancer. Some clones in this sample may be carry-over from other donors' samples. This sample comprised peripheral blood, obtained from a patient treated with proton-based radiotherapy. For the CDR3, the DNA is TGTGCCAGCAGTTTAGGCGGAGGGTACTCTGGAAACACCATATATTTT. Its protein product is CASSLGGGYSGNTIYF.